This is a list of T cell receptor beta chains from one sample in a study of regulatory T cells in long-lasting Graves disease. Using its own MiXCR run on the multiplex PCR reads, TCRdb lists one record per CDR3 protein. Of hundreds of thousands of distinct CDR3 sequences in the sample, roughly 15% were seen once. These same records also appear under a second study, on T cells in Graves' hyperthyroidism and ophthalmopathy.

Sequences were derived from peripheral blood mononuclear cells (PBMCs), sampled at new diagnosis, from a patient treated with antithyroid drugs. These receptors originate from a woman aged 25 to 39 with Graves disease. CDR3s include the opening cysteine and the closing phenylalanine or tryptophan. D genes are given only for firm matches. Clone sizes are given selectively: once, few, many, or a class where the clone is expanded.

CASRRKPGVIAKNIQYF | TGTGCCAGCAGACGCAAGCCGGGGGTAATAGCCAAAAACATTCAGTACTTC | TRBJ2-4 | - | 17 | - | TRBV3-1
CATSATYYQETQYF | TGTGCCACCAGTGCAACTTATTACCAAGAGACCCAGTACTTC | TRBJ2-5 | - | 14 | - | TRBV24-1
CATSDPDTYEQYF | TGTGCCACCAGTGATCCCGATACCTACGAGCAGTACTTC | TRBJ2-7 | - | 13 | - | TRBV24-1
CASSDWDRKETQYF | TGTGCTAGCAGCGATTGGGACAGGAAAGAGACCCAGTACTTC | TRBJ2-5 | many | 14 | TRBD1 | TRBV7-7
CSARLVGQETQYF | TGCAGTGCCAGGCTGGTGGGCCAAGAGACCCAGTACTTC | TRBJ2-5 | - | 13 | - | TRBV20-1
CASWGWGKSNQPQHF | TGTGCCAGTTGGGGGTGGGGGAAGAGCAATCAGCCCCAGCATTTT | TRBJ1-5 | - | 15 | - | TRBV19
CASSHRAYTTYNEQFF | TGTGCCAGCAGTCACAGGGCCTACACCACCTACAATGAGCAGTTCTTC | TRBJ2-1 | many | 16 | - | TRBV28
CAWRGQGANGYTF | TGTGCCTGGCGTGGACAGGGGGCGAATGGCTACACCTTC | TRBJ1-2 | - | 13 | TRBD1 | TRBV30
CASGLGTGNEQFF | TGTGCTAGTGGCCTCGGGACTGGCAATGAGCAGTTCTTC | TRBJ2-1 | - | 13 | - | TRBV12-5
CAWSAGGAVAFF | TGTGCCTGGAGTGCAGGGGGCGCCGTGGCTTTCTTT | TRBJ1-1 | many | 12 | TRBD1 | TRBV30
CASSRTWTSIDTQYF | TGTGCCAGCAGCCGTACCTGGACTAGTATAGATACGCAGTATTTT | TRBJ2-3 | - | 15 | TRBD2 | TRBV6-1
CASSQQPGQIIYF | TGTGCCAGCAGCCAACAGCCCGGACAGATAATATATTTT | TRBJ1-3 | - | 13 | - | TRBV14
CASSLPGLAGEMTDTQYF | TGTGCCAGCAGTTTACCGGGACTAGCGGGAGAAATGACAGATACGCAGTATTTT | TRBJ2-3 | many | 18 | TRBD2 | TRBV28
CASSLAPPGVLGELFF | TGTGCCAGCAGCTTAGCTCCCCCGGGAGTCTTAGGGGAGCTGTTTTTT | TRBJ2-2 | many | 16 | - | TRBV11-2
CASSLVGAQETQYF | TGTGCCAGCAGTTTGGTGGGAGCCCAAGAGACCCAGTACTTC | TRBJ2-5 | many | 14 | - | TRBV6-5
CASSSIGKNQPQHF | TGTGCCAGCAGTTCAATAGGCAAAAATCAGCCCCAGCATTTT | TRBJ1-5 | many | 14 | - | TRBV6-2/TRBV6-3
CASRKTSGSNAETQYF | TGTGCCAGCAGAAAGACTAGCGGGAGTAATGCAGAGACCCAGTACTTC | TRBJ2-5 | many | 16 | TRBD2 | TRBV28
CASSDGQPSYEQYF | TGTGCCAGCAGCGACGGACAGCCCTCCTACGAGCAGTACTTC | TRBJ2-7 | once | 14 | - | TRBV11-1
CAWASGDTEAFF | TGTGCCTGGGCGAGTGGGGACACTGAAGCTTTCTTT | TRBJ1-1 | - | 12 | - | TRBV30
CASSLPQTPYEQYF | TGTGCCAGCAGCTTACCCCAAACTCCCTACGAGCAGTACTTC | TRBJ2-7 | many | 14 | - | TRBV7-9
CASSLQKSLEQYF | TGTGCCAGCAGCTTACAGAAAAGCCTCGAGCAGTACTTC | TRBJ2-7 | many | 13 | - | TRBV7-9
CASSSSQGNQPQHF | TGTGCCAGCAGCTCCTCGCAGGGCAATCAGCCCCAGCATTTT | TRBJ1-5 | many | 14 | - | TRBV5-5
CASSLGPPLEDTQYF | TGCGCCAGCAGCTTAGGCCCTCCCCTAGAAGATACGCAGTATTTT | TRBJ2-3 | - | 15 | - | TRBV5-1
CASSSGGLSYNEQFF | TGTGCCAGCAGTTCGGGGGGACTCTCCTACAATGAGCAGTTCTTC | TRBJ2-1 | many | 15 | TRBD2 | TRBV28
CASSWAGQPQHF | TGTGCCAGCAGTTGGGCCGGCCAGCCCCAGCATTTT | TRBJ1-5 | few | 12 | - | TRBV12-3/TRBV12-4
CASNPRDRGAINEKLFF | TGTGCCAGTAACCCCCGGGACAGGGGAGCGATCAACGAAAAACTGTTTTTT | TRBJ1-4 | many | 17 | TRBD1 | TRBV19
CATSRTHPQGVSSYNEQFF | TGTGCCACCAGCAGAACTCACCCCCAAGGGGTTAGCTCCTACAATGAGCAGTTCTTC | TRBJ2-1 | few | 19 | - | TRBV15
CASSQVQEKLFF | TGCGCCAGCAGCCAAGTCCAAGAAAAACTGTTTTTT | TRBJ1-4 | few | 12 | - | TRBV4-1
CASSLRTSSAANQETQYF | TGTGCCAGCAGCTTGAGGACTAGCAGTGCTGCCAACCAAGAGACCCAGTACTTC | TRBJ2-5 | many | 18 | TRBD2 | TRBV11-2
CASKGQENIQYF | TGTGCCAGCAAGGGTCAGGAAAACATTCAGTACTTC | TRBJ2-4 | - | 12 | - | TRBV6-2/TRBV6-3
CASSSFEGTDTQYF | TGTGCCAGCAGCTCATTTGAGGGCACAGATACGCAGTATTTT | TRBJ2-3 | once | 14 | - | TRBV5-5
CASSLISPPSYEQYF | TGCGCCAGCAGCTTAATTTCTCCCCCCTCCTACGAGCAGTACTTC | TRBJ2-7 | - | 15 | - | TRBV5-1
CATSGGTGTTNYGYTF | TGTGCCACCAGTGGGGGGACAGGGACGACTAACTATGGCTACACCTTC | TRBJ1-2 | - | 16 | TRBD1 | TRBV24-1
CAGNGGSEGTGELFF | TGTGCCGGAAACGGAGGGAGCGAGGGGACCGGGGAGCTGTTTTTT | TRBJ2-2 | many | 15 | - | TRBV30
CASSQVPGTPYNEQFF | TGTGCCAGCAGCCAAGTCCCCGGGACACCTTACAATGAGCAGTTCTTC | TRBJ2-1 | - | 16 | - | TRBV14
CASSPPRGAGVLDTQYF | TGTGCCAGCAGCCCCCCTCGCGGTGCGGGAGTACTAGATACGCAGTATTTT | TRBJ2-3 | many | 17 | TRBD2 | TRBV7-8
CASSFGGGKGNSPLHF | TGTGCCAGCTCATTCGGGGGGGGGAAGGGTAATTCACCCCTCCACTTT | TRBJ1-6 | few | 16 | - | TRBV27
CASSIPAGGYHIQYF | TGTGCCAGTAGTATCCCAGCGGGAGGGTATCACATTCAGTACTTC | TRBJ2-4 | - | 15 | TRBD2 | TRBV19
CAFKLDSSGNTIYF | TGTGCCTTCAAATTGGACAGCTCTGGAAACACCATATATTTT | TRBJ1-3 | many | 14 | - | TRBV6-1
CASSTGTNTSPLHF | TGTGCCAGCTCGACCGGGACCAACACCTCACCCCTCCACTTT | TRBJ1-6 | few | 14 | - | TRBV6-5
CASSLYRGAETQYF | TGTGCCAGCAGTTTATATCGGGGGGCGGAGACCCAGTACTTC | TRBJ2-5 | many | 14 | - | TRBV28
CASSPTDSIYEAFF | TGTGCCAGCAGCCCCACGGACAGTATATATGAAGCTTTCTTT | TRBJ1-1 | few | 14 | - | TRBV27
CASSLAGGTGDTEAFF | TGCGCCAGCAGCTTGGCCGGAGGGACAGGGGACACTGAAGCTTTCTTT | TRBJ1-1 | many | 16 | TRBD1 | TRBV5-1
CASSVTGGENTGELFF | TGTGCTAGCTCCGTGACTGGCGGAGAGAACACCGGGGAGCTGTTTTTT | TRBJ2-2 | once | 16 | - | TRBV7-7
CASSAPGLQKQFF | TGTGCCAGCTCAGCTCCGGGACTCCAAAAGCAGTTCTTC | TRBJ2-1 | - | 13 | - | TRBV18
CASRYAVNTEAFF | TGCGCCAGCCGATACGCCGTGAACACTGAAGCTTTCTTT | TRBJ1-1 | - | 13 | - | TRBV4-1
CASSESLAGAGYNEQFF | TGTGCCAGCAGCGAGTCTCTAGCGGGAGCTGGCTACAATGAGCAGTTCTTC | TRBJ2-1 | - | 17 | TRBD2 | TRBV9
CASGGIGDTQYF | TGTGCCAGCGGAGGGATTGGAGATACGCAGTATTTT | TRBJ2-3 | many | 12 | - | TRBV6-2/TRBV6-3